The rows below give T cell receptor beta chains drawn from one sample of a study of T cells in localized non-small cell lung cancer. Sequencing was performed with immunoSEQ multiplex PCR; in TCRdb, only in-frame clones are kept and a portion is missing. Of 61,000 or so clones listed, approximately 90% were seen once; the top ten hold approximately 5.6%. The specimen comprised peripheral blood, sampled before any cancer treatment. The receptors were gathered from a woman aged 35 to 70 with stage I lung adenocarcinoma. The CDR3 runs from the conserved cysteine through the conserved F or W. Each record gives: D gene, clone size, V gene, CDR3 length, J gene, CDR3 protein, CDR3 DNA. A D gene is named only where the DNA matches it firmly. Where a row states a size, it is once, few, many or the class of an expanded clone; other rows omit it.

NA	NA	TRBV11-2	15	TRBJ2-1	CASSLVRGPGNEQFF	TGTGCCAGCAGCTTAGTGCGGGGGCCTGGGAATGAGCAGTTCTTC
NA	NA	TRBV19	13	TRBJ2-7	CASSIGGSYEQYF	TGTGCCAGTAGTATAGGGGGGTCCTACGAGCAGTACTTC
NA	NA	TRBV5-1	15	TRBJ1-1	CASSLTGKGDTEAFF	TGCGCCAGCAGCTTGACGGGAAAGGGGGACACTGAAGCTTTCTTT
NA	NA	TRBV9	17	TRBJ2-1	CASSPSGPGAPYNEQFF	TGTGCCAGCAGCCCCTCCGGGCCGGGGGCCCCCTACAATGAGCAGTTCTTC
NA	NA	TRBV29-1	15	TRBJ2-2	CSALAGERNTGELFF	TGCAGCGCCCTGGCCGGAGAAAGGAACACCGGGGAGCTGTTTTTT
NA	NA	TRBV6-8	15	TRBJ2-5	CASSYSSTYQETQYF	TGTGCCAGCAGTTACAGCAGCACCTACCAAGAGACCCAGTACTTC
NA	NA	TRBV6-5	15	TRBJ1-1	CASSYSPGGNTEAFF	TGTGCCAGCAGTTATTCCCCAGGAGGGAACACTGAAGCTTTCTTT
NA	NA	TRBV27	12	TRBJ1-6	CASSSVGSPLHF	TGTGCCAGCAGTTCGGTAGGGTCACCCCTCCACTTT
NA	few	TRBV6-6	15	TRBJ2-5	CASSYPGPKGETQYF	TGTGCCAGCAGTTACCCGGGACCCAAAGGGGAGACCCAGTACTTC
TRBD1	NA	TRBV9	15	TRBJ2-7	CASSPRQTGGWEQYF	TGTGCCAGCAGTCCCCGTCAGACAGGGGGTTGGGAGCAGTACTTC
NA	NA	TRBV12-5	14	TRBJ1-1	CASGLEAGSTEAFF	TGTGCTAGTGGTTTGGAGGCGGGGTCCACTGAAGCTTTCTTT
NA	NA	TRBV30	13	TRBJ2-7	CAWSVARTYEQYF	TGTGCCTGGAGTGTAGCCAGAACCTACGAGCAGTACTTC
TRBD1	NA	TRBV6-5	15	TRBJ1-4	CASRQGLATNEKLFF	TGTGCCAGCAGACAGGGGTTGGCAACTAATGAAAAACTGTTTTTT
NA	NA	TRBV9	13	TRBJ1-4	CASSREVGAELFF	TGTGCCAGCAGTCGGGAGGTCGGGGCTGAGCTGTTTTTT
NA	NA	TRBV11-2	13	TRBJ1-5	CASSLDRAGAQHF	TGTGCCAGCAGCTTAGATAGGGCAGGGGCCCAGCATTTT
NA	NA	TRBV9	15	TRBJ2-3	CASSVASTGTDTQYF	TGTGCCAGCAGCGTAGCTAGCACCGGTACAGATACGCAGTATTTT
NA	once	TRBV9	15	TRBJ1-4	CASSVGWGTNEKLFF	TGTGCCAGCAGCGTAGGTTGGGGGACTAATGAAAAACTGTTTTTT
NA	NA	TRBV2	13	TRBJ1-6	CASSEVPRSPLHF	TGTGCCAGCAGTGAAGTCCCTCGATCCCCCCTCCACTTT
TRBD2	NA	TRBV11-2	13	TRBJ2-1	CASSLGLNNEQFF	TGTGCCAGCAGCCTGGGACTAAACAATGAGCAGTTCTTC
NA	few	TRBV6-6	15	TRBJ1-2	CASSNLQGGHHGYTF	TGTGCCAGCAGTAACCTCCAGGGAGGTCACCATGGCTACACCTTC
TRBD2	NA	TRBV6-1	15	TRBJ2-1	CASGGLAGARNEQFF	TGTGCCAGCGGGGGACTAGCGGGGGCCAGGAATGAGCAGTTCTTC
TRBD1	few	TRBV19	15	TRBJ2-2	CASRLGTAVTGELFF	TGTGCCAGTAGGTTGGGGACAGCCGTCACCGGGGAGCTGTTTTTT
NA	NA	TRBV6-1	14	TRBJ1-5	CASSVAVSNQPQHF	TGTGCCAGCAGTGTGGCCGTTAGCAATCAGCCCCAGCATTTT
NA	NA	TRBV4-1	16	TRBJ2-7	CASSQEVASGAHEQYF	TGCGCCAGCAGCCAAGAGGTTGCCTCGGGGGCCCACGAGCAGTACTTC
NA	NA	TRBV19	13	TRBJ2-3	CASTESRGDTQYF	TGTGCCAGTACAGAGTCCCGCGGAGATACGCAGTATTTT
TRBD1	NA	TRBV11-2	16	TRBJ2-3	CASSLGLTGNTDTQYF	TGTGCCAGCAGCTTGGGTTTGACAGGGAACACAGATACGCAGTATTTT
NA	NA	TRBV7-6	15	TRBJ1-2	CASSLRGAGADGYTF	TGTGCCAGCAGCTTAAGAGGCGCGGGGGCGGATGGCTACACCTTC
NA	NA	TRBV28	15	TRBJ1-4	CASSLWRGLNEKLFF	TGTGCCAGCAGTTTATGGAGAGGGCTTAATGAAAAACTGTTTTTT
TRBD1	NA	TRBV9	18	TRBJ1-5	CASSAGTGGPGGNQPQHF	TGTGCCAGCAGCGCCGGGACAGGGGGACCGGGTGGTAATCAGCCCCAGCATTTT
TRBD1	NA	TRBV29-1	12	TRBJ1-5	CSAGTGGEPQHF	TGCAGCGCAGGGACAGGGGGTGAGCCCCAGCATTTT
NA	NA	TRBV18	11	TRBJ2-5	CASSGQETQYF	TGTGCCAGCTCAGGTCAAGAGACCCAGTACTTC
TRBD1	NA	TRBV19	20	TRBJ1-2	CASTRDRGRPLLSSNYGYTF	TGTGCCAGTACCCGGGACAGGGGGCGCCCACTTTTATCGTCTAACTATGGCTACACCTTC
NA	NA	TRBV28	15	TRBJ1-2	CASSGFAVTGKGYTF	TGTGCCAGCAGTGGCTTTGCCGTGACAGGTAAAGGCTACACCTTC
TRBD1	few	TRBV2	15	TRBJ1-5	CASRGQGNSNQPQHF	TGTGCCAGCAGGGGACAGGGAAATAGCAATCAGCCCCAGCATTTT
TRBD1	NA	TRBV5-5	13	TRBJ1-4	CASRDRPNEKLFF	TGTGCCAGTAGGGACAGACCGAATGAAAAACTGTTTTTT
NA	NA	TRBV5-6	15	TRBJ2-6	CASSLGVTGANVLTF	TGTGCCAGCAGCTTGGGGGTGACTGGGGCCAACGTCCTGACTTTC
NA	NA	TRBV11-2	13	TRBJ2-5	CASSSGVPETQYF	TGTGCCAGCAGCTCAGGGGTACCAGAGACCCAGTACTTC
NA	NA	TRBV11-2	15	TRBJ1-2	CASSIRAVRVYGYTF	TGTGCCAGCAGCATAAGAGCTGTCAGGGTTTATGGCTACACCTTC
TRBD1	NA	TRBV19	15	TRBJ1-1	CASSARTGRYPEAFF	TGTGCCAGTAGTGCCCGGACAGGACGGTATCCTGAAGCTTTCTTT
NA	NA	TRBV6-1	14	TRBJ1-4	CASRSGTTNEKLFF	TGTGCCAGCCGATCGGGAACAACTAATGAAAAACTGTTTTTT